This T cell receptor beta chain was captured in a study of T cell clonality in common variable immunodeficiency. General study points: Common variable immunodeficiency TCR beta sequences reportedly had fewer deletions and N-nucleotide insertions.

V was trimmed by 4 bases and J by 3 bases, leaving 17 bases between them. The CDR3 length is 15 residues. From germline, CDR1 is SGHDT and CDR2 YYEEEE. Equal genomic DNA amounts from CVID and control samples were sequenced. Sequencing was performed with immunoSEQ multiplex PCR; in TCRdb, only in-frame clones are kept and a portion is missing. This sample carries 25,000 to 30,000 clones and no singletons, and 3.1% goes to the top ten. On this clone: Its target is not known. The sequence runs out 3 residues before the end of the CDR3; the remainder is reconstructed from the germline J gene.

The source of this sequence is a human donor with common variable immunodeficiency. What was sequenced was peripheral blood mononuclear cells. The chain carries TRBV5-6 and TRBJ2-7; weak D call: TRBD1 (6 bases). The covered CDR3 bases are TGTGCCAGCAGCGTTGCCGGGACACCTTTCTACGAG. Translating gives CASSVAGTPFYE. The whole CDR3 sequence is CASSVAGTPFYEQYF. The full variable domain, its missing parts supplied by reference TRBV5-6 and TRBJ2-7, is DAGVTQSPTHLIKTRGQQVTLRCSPKSGHDTVSWYQQALGQGPQFIFQYYEEEERQRGNFPDRFSGHQFPNYSSELNVNALLLGDSALYLCASSVAGTPFYEQYFGPGTRLTVT.